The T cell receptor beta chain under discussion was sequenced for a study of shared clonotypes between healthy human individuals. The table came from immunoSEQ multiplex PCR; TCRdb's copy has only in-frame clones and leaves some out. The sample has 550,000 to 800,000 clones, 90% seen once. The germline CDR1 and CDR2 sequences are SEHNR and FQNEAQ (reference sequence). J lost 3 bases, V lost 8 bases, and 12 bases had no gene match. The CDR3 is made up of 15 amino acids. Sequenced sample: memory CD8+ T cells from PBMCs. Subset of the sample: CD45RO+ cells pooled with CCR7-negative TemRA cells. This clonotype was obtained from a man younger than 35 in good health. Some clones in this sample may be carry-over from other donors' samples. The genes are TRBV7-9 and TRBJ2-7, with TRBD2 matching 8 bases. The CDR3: CASRAREGENYEQYF. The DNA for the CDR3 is TGTGCCAGCCGAGCCCGGGAGGGGGAGAACTACGAGCAGTACTTC.